The rows below give T cell receptor beta chains drawn from one sample of a study of blood T cell repertoires in COVID-19. Generated by immunoSEQ multiplex PCR, the TCRdb table keeps only in-frame clones and is missing some. The sample has 250,000 to 300,000 clones, roughly 90% seen once. The sequenced sample was peripheral blood. These receptors were taken from a woman in her sixties with acute or convalescent COVID-19. Each CDR3 is given with its conserved first and last residue. D genes are given only for firm matches. Rows may omit the clone size; those that give it use once, few, many or a size class.

>TRBJ2-3|TRBV7-2|-|-
TGTGCCAGCAAAATTAGCGTAGCCACAGATACGCAGTATTTT
CASKISVATDTQYF
>TRBJ2-7|TRBV10-3|TRBD1|-
TGTGCCATCAGTGGGGGGGGACAGGGACTTTACGAGCAGTACTTC
CAISGGGQGLYEQYF
>TRBJ1-5|TRBV19|-|-
TGTGCCAGTAGTATAGGGCCCCAGGGCGGTGGTCAGCCCCAGCATTTT
CASSIGPQGGGQPQHF
>TRBJ1-3|TRBV27|TRBD1|once
TGTGCCAGCAGCAGCCGGACAGGACGCGGCTCTGGAAACACCATATATTTT
CASSSRTGRGSGNTIYF
>TRBJ1-1|TRBV6-5|-|-
TGTGCCAGCAGGCGGCGAGGAGTTATGAACACTGAAGCTTTCTTT
CASRRRGVMNTEAFF
>TRBJ1-6|TRBV6-4|TRBD1|-
TGTGCCAGCAGGAGCGTCGGGACAGGGCCATCACCCCTCCACTTT
CASRSVGTGPSPLHF
>TRBJ1-5|TRBV18|TRBD1|-
TGTGCCAGCTCACCAGTCCAGGGGGCGAATCAGCCCCAGCATTTT
CASSPVQGANQPQHF
>TRBJ2-1|TRBV11-2|TRBD1|-
TGTGCCAGCAGCCCGGGACAGGGGCCCTACAATGAGCAGTTCTTC
CASSPGQGPYNEQFF
>TRBJ1-5|TRBV29-1|-|many
TGCAGCGTTGAACATGGGTCTGTGGGGGGAAAAGATCAGCCCCAGCATTTT
CSVEHGSVGGKDQPQHF
>TRBJ2-1|TRBV6-1|-|-
TGTGCCAGCAGTGAAGTTAACAGGTCCTACAATGAGCAGTTCTTC
CASSEVNRSYNEQFF
>TRBJ1-2|TRBV15|-|-
TGTGCCACCAGCAGCGGGCGGCGGGAATATGGCTACACCTTC
CATSSGRREYGYTF
>TRBJ2-1|TRBV19|TRBD1|once
TGTGCCAGTAGTTCACAGGGGAAAACCTACAATGAGCAGTTCTTC
CASSSQGKTYNEQFF
>TRBJ2-1|TRBV23-1|TRBD1|-
TGCGCCAGCAGTCAATTGGGACAGGGGGCGCCGAACCTTTACAATGAGCAGTTCTTC
CASSQLGQGAPNLYNEQFF
>TRBJ2-3|TRBV27|-|-
TGTGCCAGCAGTTTCCTCAGGGGCAGGTTGAGCACAGATACGCAGTATTTT
CASSFLRGRLSTDTQYF
>TRBJ1-4|TRBV5-1|-|-
TGCGCCAGCAGCTTGTCGGCAGGGTCTGAAAAACTGTTTTTT
CASSLSAGSEKLFF
>TRBJ2-5|TRBV4-2|TRBD2|-
TGTGCCAGCAGCCAAGATCAGGATAGCGGGAGTGGAAGCGGAGAGACCCAGTACTTC
CASSQDQDSGSGSGETQYF
>TRBJ1-6|TRBV9|-|-
TGTGCCAGCAGCGTAGCCCGCGCGAGCTCCTATAATTCACCCCTCCACTTT
CASSVARASSYNSPLHF
>TRBJ2-1|TRBV11-2|TRBD2|-
TGTGCCAGCAGCTCAGCTACCAGGGAGGGCCGGAATGAGCAGTTCTTC
CASSSATREGRNEQFF
>TRBJ1-3|TRBV28|-|-
TGTGCCAGCAGTTTCGCGTTTCGCTCTGGAAACACCATATATTTT
CASSFAFRSGNTIYF
>TRBJ2-7|TRBV10-3|TRBD2|-
TGTGCCATCAGAACTAGCGGGAGTGGGGAGCAGTACTTC
CAIRTSGSGEQYF
>TRBJ1-4|TRBV7-8|-|-
TGTGCCAGCAGCGCCACAGGGTACAACCGTGGTGAAAAACTGTTTTTT
CASSATGYNRGEKLFF
>TRBJ2-7|TRBV15|-|-
TGTGCCACCACTCCGGGAAGCGGTTACTCCTACGAGCAGTACTTC
CATTPGSGYSYEQYF
>TRBJ1-1|TRBV5-1|-|-
TGCGCCAGCAGCTTGCAACAGGTTAACACTGAAGCTTTCTTT
CASSLQQVNTEAFF
>TRBJ1-2|TRBV6-5|-|-
TGTGCCAGCAGCTTCCGAGATAGTGGCTACACCTTC
CASSFRDSGYTF
>TRBJ1-1|TRBV29-1|TRBD1|-
TGCAGCGCAGGACAGGGCGTAGGGAGCACTGAAGCTTTCTTT
CSAGQGVGSTEAFF
>TRBJ1-3|TRBV7-9|-|-
TGTGCCAGCTCTTTAGGGCAGGGGCCCCCGAACACCATATATTTT
CASSLGQGPPNTIYF
>TRBJ2-7|TRBV10-2|TRBD1|-
TGCGCCAGCGGGGGGACAGGGGGCGCCGAGCAGTACTTC
CASGGTGGAEQYF